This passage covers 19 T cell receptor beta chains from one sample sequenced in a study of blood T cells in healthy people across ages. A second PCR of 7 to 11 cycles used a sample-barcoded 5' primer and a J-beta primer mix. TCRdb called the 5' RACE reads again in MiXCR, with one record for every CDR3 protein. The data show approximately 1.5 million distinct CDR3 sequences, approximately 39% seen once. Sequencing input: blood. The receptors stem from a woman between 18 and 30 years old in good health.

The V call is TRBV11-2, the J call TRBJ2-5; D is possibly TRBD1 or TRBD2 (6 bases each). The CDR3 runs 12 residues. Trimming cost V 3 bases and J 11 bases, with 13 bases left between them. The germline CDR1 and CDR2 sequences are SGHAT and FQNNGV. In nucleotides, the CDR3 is TGTGCCAGCAGCTTCAGGGGACTGAGGCAGTACTTC. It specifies CASSFRGLRQYF.

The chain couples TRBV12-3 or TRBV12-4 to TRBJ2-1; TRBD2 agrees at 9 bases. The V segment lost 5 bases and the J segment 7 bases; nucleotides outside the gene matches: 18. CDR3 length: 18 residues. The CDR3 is CASSPSWFGTSRENEQFF. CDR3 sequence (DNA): TGTGCCAGCAGTCCTAGTTGGTTCGGGACTAGCAGGGAGAATGAGCAGTTCTTC.

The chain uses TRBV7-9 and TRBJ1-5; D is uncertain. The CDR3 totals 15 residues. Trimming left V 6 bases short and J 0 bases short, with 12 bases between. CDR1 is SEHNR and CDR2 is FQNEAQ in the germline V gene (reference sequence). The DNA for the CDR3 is TGTGCCAGCAGTCCTAGCGGGGATAGCAATCAGCCCCAGCATTTT. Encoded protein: CASSPSGDSNQPQHF.

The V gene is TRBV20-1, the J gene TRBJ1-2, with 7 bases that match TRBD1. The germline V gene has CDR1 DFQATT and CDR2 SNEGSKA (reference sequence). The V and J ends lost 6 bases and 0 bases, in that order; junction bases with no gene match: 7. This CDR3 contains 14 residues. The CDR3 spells CSANRGTANYGYTF. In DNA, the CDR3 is TGCAGTGCGAACCGTGGGACAGCTAACTATGGCTACACCTTC.

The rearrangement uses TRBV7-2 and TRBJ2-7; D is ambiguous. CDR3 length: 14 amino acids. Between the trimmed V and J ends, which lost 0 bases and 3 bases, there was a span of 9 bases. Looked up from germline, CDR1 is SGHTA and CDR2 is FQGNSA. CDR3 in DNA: TGTGCCAGCAGCTTAGCCCTAGAACTCTACGAGCAGTACTTC. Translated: CASSLALELYEQYF.

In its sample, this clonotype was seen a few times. This CDR3 reads CASNTTETSNRMAQSYGYTF. CDR3 coding DNA: TGTGCCAGCAACACAACCGAAACCTCAAACAGGATGGCGCAGTCCTATGGCTACACCTTC. The J gene is TRBJ1-2, the V gene TRBV6-1, with a weak D call TRBD1 (5 bases). Germline V gene sequence: CDR1 MNHNS, CDR2 SASEGT. The CDR3 has 20 amino acids. V was pared by 7 bases and J by 4 bases, with 34 bases between.

CDR3 sequence: CASSLLTGTSSYEQYF. CDR3 DNA: TGTGCCAGCAGCCTACTTACCGGGACTAGCTCCTACGAGCAGTACTTC. V and J are TRBV7-8 and TRBJ2-7; 8 positions match TRBD2. Germline-derived CDR1 and CDR2 are SGHVS and FQNEAQ. V trimming: 5 bases; J trimming: 0 bases; junction bases outside the gene matches: 9. The CDR3 is made up of 16 amino acids.

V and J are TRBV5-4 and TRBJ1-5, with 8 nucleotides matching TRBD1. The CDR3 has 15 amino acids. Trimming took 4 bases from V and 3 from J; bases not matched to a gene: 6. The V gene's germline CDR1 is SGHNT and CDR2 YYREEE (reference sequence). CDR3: CASSQDRVPNQPQHF. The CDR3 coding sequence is TGTGCCAGCAGCCAGGACAGGGTCCCCAATCAGCCCCAGCATTTT.

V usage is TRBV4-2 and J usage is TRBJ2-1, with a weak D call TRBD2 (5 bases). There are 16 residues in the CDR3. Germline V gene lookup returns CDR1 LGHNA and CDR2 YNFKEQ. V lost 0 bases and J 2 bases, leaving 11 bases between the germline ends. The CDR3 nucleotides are TGTGCCAGCAGCCAAGATTTACTAGGGACCTACAATGAGCAGTTCTTC. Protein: CASSQDLLGTYNEQFF.

CDR3 protein: CASSLDRLADTQYF. The CDR3 DNA is TGTGCCAGCAGTTTGGACAGGCTGGCAGATACGCAGTATTTT. The rearrangement joins TRBV7-2 to TRBJ2-3; 7 bases agree with TRBD1. V gave up 6 bases and J gave up 4 bases; unmatched junction bases: 7. Germline CDR1 is SGHTA and CDR2 is FQGNSA. This CDR3 has 14 residues.

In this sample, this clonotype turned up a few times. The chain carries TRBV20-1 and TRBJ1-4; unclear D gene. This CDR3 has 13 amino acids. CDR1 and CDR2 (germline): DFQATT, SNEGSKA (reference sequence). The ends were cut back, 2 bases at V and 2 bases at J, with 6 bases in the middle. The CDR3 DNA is TGCAGTGCTAGATTGTGGACTAATGAAAAACTGTTTTTT. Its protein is CSARLWTNEKLFF.

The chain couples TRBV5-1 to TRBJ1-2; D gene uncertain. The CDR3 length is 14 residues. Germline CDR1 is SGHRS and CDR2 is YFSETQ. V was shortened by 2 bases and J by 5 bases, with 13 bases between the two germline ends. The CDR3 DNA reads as TGCGCCAGCAGCTTAACAGTGGGTGGATATGGCTACACCTTC. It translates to CASSLTVGGYGYTF.

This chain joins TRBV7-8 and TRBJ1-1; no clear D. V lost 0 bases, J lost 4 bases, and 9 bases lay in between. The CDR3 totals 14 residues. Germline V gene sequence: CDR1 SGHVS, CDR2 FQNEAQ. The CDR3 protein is CASSLARLVTEAFF. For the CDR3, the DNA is TGTGCCAGCAGCTTAGCGCGGTTGGTCACTGAAGCTTTCTTT.

Here the CDR3 DNA reads TGCGCCAGCAGCCCACATAGTTCCGGGACAGTCTCGTACTTC. Translating gives CASSPHSSGTVSYF. The V gene is TRBV4-3, the J gene TRBJ2-7; 7 positions agree with TRBD1. Germline CDR1 is LGHNA and CDR2 is YSLEER. CDR3 length: 14 residues. Germline trimming cut 4 bases from V and 12 bases from J; bases unmatched to any gene: 15.

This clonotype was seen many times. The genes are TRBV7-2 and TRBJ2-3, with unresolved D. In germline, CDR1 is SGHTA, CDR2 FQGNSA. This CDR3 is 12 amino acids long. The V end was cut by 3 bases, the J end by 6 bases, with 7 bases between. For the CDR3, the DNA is TGTGCCAGCAGCTTTCGGGCGGATACGCAGTATTTT. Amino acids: CASSFRADTQYF.

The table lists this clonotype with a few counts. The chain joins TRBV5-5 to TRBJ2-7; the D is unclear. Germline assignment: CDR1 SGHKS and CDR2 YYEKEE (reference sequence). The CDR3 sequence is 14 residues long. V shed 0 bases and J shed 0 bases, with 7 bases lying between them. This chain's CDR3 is CASSLEFSSYEQYF. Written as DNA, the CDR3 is TGTGCCAGCAGCTTGGAATTTAGCTCCTACGAGCAGTACTTC. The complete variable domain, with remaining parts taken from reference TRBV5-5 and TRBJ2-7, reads DAGVTQSPTHLIKTRGQQVTLRCSPISGHKSVSWYQQVLGQGPQFIFQYYEKEERGRGNFPDRFSARQFPNYSSELNVNALLLGDSALYLCASSLEFSSYEQYFGPGTRLTVT.

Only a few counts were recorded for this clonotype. CDR3 in DNA: TGCGCCAGCAGCTTGGCCGGGAGGGTCTACGAGCAGTACTTC. Its protein is CASSLAGRVYEQYF. The V and J genes are TRBV5-1 and TRBJ2-7; TRBD2 agrees at 8 bases. The length of the CDR3 is 14 residues. Germline V gene data show CDR1 as SGHRS and CDR2 as YFSETQ. The V and J ends lost 0 bases and 3 bases, in that order; junction bases with no gene match: 2.

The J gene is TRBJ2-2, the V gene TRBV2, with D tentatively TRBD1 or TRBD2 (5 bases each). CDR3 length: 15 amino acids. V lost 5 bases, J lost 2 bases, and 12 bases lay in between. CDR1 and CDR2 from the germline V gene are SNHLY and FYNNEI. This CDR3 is CASSKEGHNTGELFF. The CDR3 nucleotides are TGTGCCAGCAGTAAAGAGGGGCATAACACCGGGGAGCTGTTTTTT.

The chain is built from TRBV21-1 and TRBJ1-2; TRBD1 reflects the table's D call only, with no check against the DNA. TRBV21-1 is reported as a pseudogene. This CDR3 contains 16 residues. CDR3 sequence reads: CASSKRSTGGGGGYTF. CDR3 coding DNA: TGTGCCAGCAGCAAAAGAAGTACAGGGGGCGGAGGTGGCTACACCTTC.